These 5 T cell receptor beta chains were sequenced from one sample in a study of radiation and T cells in renal cell carcinoma. This table comes from immunoSEQ multiplex PCR, and its TCRdb copy is limited to in-frame clones, with some not included. The sample records about 23,000 clones, roughly 60% being singletons. Specified treatment: treatment-naive control, cytoreductive nephrectomy. The source was tumor tissue, collected from a patient whose treatment was nephrectomy without radiotherapy. These receptors originate from a man aged 35 to 55 with renal cell carcinoma.

This clone was seen a single time. The V and J genes are TRBV4-3 and TRBJ2-2; TRBD1 agrees at 8 bases. The CDR3 totals 17 residues. Germline V gives CDR1 LGHNA, CDR2 YSLEER. The trim removed 3 bases at V and 6 bases at J, leaving 12 bases unmatched. For the CDR3, the DNA is TGCGCCAGCAGCCATCAACAGGGGGGCGTTACTCCCGGGGAGCTGTTTTTT. This codes for CASSHQQGGVTPGELFF.

This clone is labeled medium-sized (0.01 to 0.1%). V usage is TRBV7-9 and J usage is TRBJ1-1; D is uncertain. Germline CDR1 is SEHNR and CDR2 is FQNEAQ (reference sequence). V lost 6 bases to trimming and J lost 8 bases, with 7 bases between them. The CDR3 is 10 amino acids. The CDR3 DNA is TGTGCCAGCAGTGTTACCGAAGCTTTCTTT. Amino acids: CASSVTEAFF.

V gene TRBV9 combines with J gene TRBJ2-5; 9 positions agree with TRBD1. V trimming: 4 bases; J trimming: 2 bases; junction bases outside the gene matches: 6. Germline loops: CDR1 SGDLS, CDR2 YYNGEE. This CDR3 has 15 residues. The CDR3 is CASSIRTGDQETQYF. As DNA, the CDR3 is TGTGCCAGCAGCATACGGACAGGGGATCAAGAGACCCAGTACTTC. Full variable domain (remainder filled in from reference TRBV9 and TRBJ2-5): DSGVTQTPKHLITATGQRVTLRCSPRSGDLSVYWYQQSLDQGLQFLIQYYNGEERAKGNILERFSAQQFPDLHSELNLSSLELGDSALYFCASSIRTGDQETQYFGPGTRLLVL.

DNA of the CDR3: TGCGCCAGCAGCTTCTCAGGAGAAGAGACCCAGTACTTC. Translating it yields CASSFSGEETQYF. The V gene is TRBV5-1, the J gene TRBJ2-5; D is unclear. From germline, CDR1 is SGHRS and CDR2 YFSETQ. The CDR3 runs 13 residues. Deletions cut 2 bases from V and 3 bases from J, with 8 bases between.

The chain employs TRBV28 and TRBJ1-1, with D possibly TRBD1 on 5 matching bases. The CDR3 length is 11 residues. Deletions cut 6 bases from V and 5 bases from J, with 7 bases between. Per germline, CDR1 MDHEN and CDR2 SYDVKM. CDR3 amino acids: CASSRGTEAFF. The CDR3 DNA sequence: TGTGCCAGCAGCCGGGGGACTGAAGCTTTCTTT.